These 25 T cell receptor beta chains share one sample of origin, sequenced in a study of T cell responses to AZD1222 COVID-19 vaccine. Sequenced by immunoSEQ multiplex PCR; TCRdb stores in-frame clones only, minus some. The table records 100,000 to 150,000 clones, 75% to 90% of them present only once. This material consisted of peripheral blood, taken on day 0 of AZD1222 vaccination. Every receptor here comes from an adult in good health.

The gene calls are TRBV9 and TRBJ2-2, with 13 positions matching TRBD2. After removal of 3 bases from V and 6 bases from J, the junction contained 8 bases not matched to a gene. This CDR3 spans 17 amino acids. The germline V gene encodes CDR1 SGDLS and CDR2 YYNGEE. The CDR3: CASSETGLAGISGELFF. The CDR3 nucleotides read TGTGCCAGCAGCGAAACGGGACTAGCGGGGATCTCCGGGGAGCTGTTTTTT.

The rearrangement uses TRBV3-1 (or the pseudogene TRBV3-2) and TRBJ1-6; no firm D call. In germline, CDR1 is LGHDT, CDR2 YNNKEL (reference sequence). CDR3 length: 14 residues. Trimming stripped 3 bases from V and 4 bases from J, with 7 bases between. The CDR3 sequence: CASSHWSYNSPLHF. CDR3 nucleotides: TGTGCCAGCAGCCATTGGTCTTATAATTCACCCCTCCACTTT.

This clone was picked up a small number of times. This chain links TRBV19 with TRBJ1-3; possible D gene TRBD1, 5 bases. Deletions cut 5 bases from V and 1 base from J, with 15 bases between. CDR3 length equals 16 residues. Germline CDR1 and CDR2: LNHDA and SQIVND (reference sequence). The CDR3 nucleotides are TGTGCCAGTAGTGGCCGGGACCCGAGGTCTGGAAACACCATATATTTT. Its translation is CASSGRDPRSGNTIYF.

J is TRBJ2-7 and V is TRBV6-6; maybe TRBD1 (8 bases). Germline loops: CDR1 MNHNY, CDR2 SVGAGI (reference sequence). The CDR3 extends over 15 amino acids. Between the trimmed V and J ends, which lost 4 bases and 7 bases, there was a span of 20 bases. As DNA, the CDR3 is TGTGCCAGCAGTTCATGGTTGGACAGGGAGGGTGAGCAGTACTTC. This encodes CASSSWLDREGEQYF.

J is TRBJ1-1 and V is TRBV6-5; D not resolved. V dropped 7 bases and J dropped 4 bases, with 16 bases sitting between them. The CDR3 covers 14 residues. Germline V gene sequence: CDR1 MNHEY, CDR2 SVGAGI. CDR3 in DNA: TGTGCCAGCATCGAATGGACTGATGGCACTGAAGCTTTCTTT. Protein: CASIEWTDGTEAFF.

V and J are TRBV18 and TRBJ2-1, with 10 bases fitting TRBD2. V lost 3 bases to trimming and J lost 8 bases; unmatched junction nucleotides: 1. Germline loops: CDR1 KGHSH, CDR2 LQKENI. The CDR3 is made up of 13 amino acids. CDR3 region: CASSPGTSDEQFF. In DNA, the CDR3 is TGTGCCAGCTCACCCGGGACTAGCGATGAGCAGTTCTTC.

The chain uses TRBV4-3 and TRBJ1-4, with D perhaps matching TRBD1 (5 bases). This CDR3 has 15 amino acids. The germline CDR1 and CDR2 sequences are LGHNA and YSLEER. Trimming removed 3 bases from V and 7 bases from J, with 15 bases in between. This chain's CDR3 is CASSQGRAMGEKLFF. DNA of the CDR3: TGCGCCAGCAGCCAGGGACGGGCCATGGGTGAAAAACTGTTTTTT.

The rearrangement uses TRBV5-6 and TRBJ1-6; no clear D. The V end lost 5 bases, the J end lost 11 bases, and 29 bases lay between the germline ends. CDR1 and CDR2 from the germline V gene are SGHDT and YYEEEE. This CDR3 has 18 amino acids. As DNA, the CDR3 is TGTGCCAGCAGTCGCGACTACAGATCTTCAGGCCGGTTTCCACCCCTCCACTTT. It translates to CASSRDYRSSGRFPPLHF.

About this clone: Other DNA sequences in this specimen translate into the identical CDR3. The rearrangement joins TRBV29-1 to TRBJ1-1; TRBD1 aligns across 9 bases. The CDR3 has 13 residues. V shed 6 bases and J 0 bases; nucleotides not matched to a gene: 2. Looked up from germline, CDR1 is SQVTM and CDR2 is ANQGSEA. The CDR3 spells CSVGQGLNTEAFF. The CDR3 DNA reads TGCAGCGTCGGACAGGGGCTGAACACTGAAGCTTTCTTT. Based on the CDR3 plus reference TRBV29-1 and TRBJ1-1, the full variable domain is SAVISQKPSRDICQRGTSLTIQCQVDSQVTMMFWYRQQPGQSLTLIATANQGSEATYESGFVIDKFPISRPNLTFSTLTVSNMSPEDSSIYLCSVGQGLNTEAFFGQGTRLTVV.

The chain recombines TRBV30 with TRBJ1-4, with TRBD1 matching over 8 bases. Germline lookup yields CDR1 GTSNPN and CDR2 SVGIG (reference sequence). V gave up 0 bases and J gave up 5 bases; unmatched junction bases: 2. The CDR3 sequence is 14 residues long. As DNA, the CDR3 is TGTGCCTGGAGTGTAAGACAGGGGAATGAAAAACTGTTTTTT. It yields the protein CAWSVRQGNEKLFF.

The J gene is TRBJ2-7, the V gene TRBV11-2; TRBD2 is a possible D gene (6 bases). The CDR3 totals 16 residues. Trimming removed 5 bases at V and 6 bases at J, with 23 bases between. Germline V CDR1 and CDR2: SGHAT, FQNNGV. For the CDR3, the DNA is TGTGCCAGCAGCCCACCAGAGGGAGGACGGAGGAGCGAGCAGTACTTC. Translation: CASSPPEGGRRSEQYF.

V gene TRBV6-6 combines with J gene TRBJ1-2; 7 bases fit TRBD1. The CDR3 runs to 14 residues. J lost 4 bases, V lost 6 bases, and 8 bases had no gene match. Per the germline V gene, CDR1 is MNHNY and CDR2 is SVGAGI (reference sequence). Written as DNA, the CDR3 is TGTGCCAGCAGCGAGGACAGGATCAGCTATGGCTACACCTTC. Translated: CASSEDRISYGYTF.

This chain links TRBV2 with TRBJ2-5; D is ambiguous. Trimming pared 1 base from V and 4 bases from J, leaving 7 bases between. The V gene's germline CDR1 is SNHLY and CDR2 FYNNEI. The length of the CDR3 is 13 residues. The CDR3 protein is CASSEVGRETQYF. CDR3 sequence (DNA): TGTGCCAGCAGTGAAGTGGGTCGAGAGACCCAGTACTTC.

The gene calls are TRBV11-2 and TRBJ1-6; 10 bases are shared with TRBD1. Germline CDR1 is SGHAT and CDR2 is FQNNGV. V lost 7 bases to trimming and J lost 5 bases; unmatched junction nucleotides: 8. This CDR3 is 16 amino acids long. CDR3 bases: TGTGCCAGCACCCCAAAGGGACAGGGGAATAATTCACCCCTCCACTTT. Its translation is CASTPKGQGNNSPLHF.

The V call is TRBV12-5, the J call TRBJ1-1; D possibly corresponds to TRBD1 (5 bases). Trimming removed 4 bases from V and 8 bases from J, with 14 bases in between. This CDR3 comprises 13 residues. The germline V gene has CDR1 LGHNT and CDR2 FRNRAP. The CDR3 DNA reads as TGTGCTAGTGGTTCACTCTCTGGGGGAGAAGCTTTCTTT. Translating it yields CASGSLSGGEAFF.

This clone was detected once. The rearrangement links TRBV25-1 to TRBJ1-4; D unclear. Per germline, CDR1 MGHDK and CDR2 SYGVNS. V dropped 1 base and J dropped 3 bases, with 6 bases sitting between them. The CDR3 contains 14 residues. Here the CDR3 DNA reads TGTGCCAGCAGTGAATCCAGTTCTAATGAAAAACTGTTTTTT. This sequence encodes CASSESSSNEKLFF.

The chain has TRBV2 and TRBJ1-4; the D is unclear. The CDR3 spans 15 residues. The germline CDR1 and CDR2 sequences are SNHLY and FYNNEI. Trimming shortened V by 3 bases and J by 0 bases, and 8 bases separated the two germline ends. The CDR3: CASSDQRATNEKLFF. The CDR3 region has the DNA TGTGCCAGCAGTGATCAGCGGGCAACTAATGAAAAACTGTTTTTT.

This clone occurred once. The rearrangement joins TRBV9 to TRBJ2-5; TRBD1 or TRBD2 may be the D gene (6 bases each). The germline V gene has CDR1 SGDLS and CDR2 YYNGEE. The V gene lost 0 bases and the J gene lost 5 bases, with 14 bases spanning the gap. The CDR3 loop spans 15 amino acids. DNA of the CDR3: TGTGCCAGCAGCGTAGAGGGGGGAAGATCGGAGACCCAGTACTTC. Encoded protein: CASSVEGGRSETQYF.

J is TRBJ1-2 and V is TRBV5-4, with D tentatively TRBD1 (6 bases). The CDR3 covers 13 residues. V dropped 2 bases and J dropped 8 bases, with 13 bases sitting between them. CDR1 is SGHNT, CDR2 YYREEE, per germline (reference sequence). CDR3 nucleotides: TGTGCCAGCAGCTTTGGACAGCTCGAAGGCTACACCTTC. It encodes CASSFGQLEGYTF.

This clone has only a few counts. V is TRBV5-1 and J is TRBJ2-7; D is unclear. This CDR3 comprises 16 residues. V shed 5 bases and J shed 2 bases, with 20 bases lying between them. Germline CDR1 and CDR2: SGHRS and YFSETQ. CDR3: CASRGKDAPPPYEQYF. CDR3 DNA: TGCGCCAGCAGAGGTAAGGACGCCCCACCCCCCTACGAGCAGTACTTC.

V gene TRBV10-3 combines with J gene TRBJ2-7; 7 bases agree with TRBD1. Germline values: CDR1 ENHRY, CDR2 SYGVKD. The CDR3 has 16 residues. V lost 3 bases to trimming and J lost 7 bases; unmatched junction nucleotides: 15. The CDR3 DNA sequence: TGTGCCATCAGTGAATCGAAGGGGCAGGGGGTGCGAGAGCAGTACTTC. Its protein is CAISESKGQGVREQYF.

The chain employs TRBV27 and TRBJ2-1; D unclear. This CDR3 region has 15 residues. V lost 5 bases and J lost 8, with 19 bases in between. From germline, CDR1 is MNHEY and CDR2 SMNVEV (reference sequence). The DNA of the CDR3 is TGTGCCAGCAGTACACGAACCCATCCTACGGATGAGCAGTTCTTC. It specifies CASSTRTHPTDEQFF.

The rearrangement uses TRBV5-1 and TRBJ2-2; D call uncertain. The V end lost 1 base, the J end lost 5 bases, and 9 bases lay between the germline ends. CDR1 SGHRS and CDR2 YFSETQ come from the germline V gene. CDR3 size: 14 residues. The DNA for the CDR3 is TGCGCCAGCAGCTTGATTACCGGTACCGGGGAGCTGTTTTTT. As protein: CASSLITGTGELFF.

The rearrangement uses TRBV2 and TRBJ1-5, with D uncertain. Germline V gene sequence: CDR1 SNHLY, CDR2 FYNNEI. The ends were cut back, 3 bases at V and 3 bases at J, with 12 bases in the middle. The CDR3 is 15 amino acids. The CDR3 protein is CASSEFRGSNQPQHF. CDR3 bases: TGTGCCAGCAGTGAGTTCCGGGGATCCAATCAGCCCCAGCATTTT.

This clone was seen only a few times. V usage is TRBV7-2 and J usage is TRBJ1-4; 7 positions match TRBD1. The germline CDR1 and CDR2 sequences are SGHTA and FQGNSA. V shed 6 bases, J shed 3 bases, and the junction held 7 bases outside the gene matches. This CDR3 is 15 amino acids long. In DNA form, the CDR3 reads TGTGCCAGCAGAGCTATGACAGGGCCTAATGAAAAACTGTTTTTT. Translation gives CASRAMTGPNEKLFF.